A single sample gave rise to the 29 T cell receptor beta chains below, sequenced in a study of blood T cell repertoires in COVID-19. Clones were sequenced by immunoSEQ multiplex PCR, and TCRdb holds only the in-frame ones, with some missing. The table shows tens of thousands of clones, with more than 65% occurring only once. Sequences were obtained from peripheral blood. The receptor set was obtained from a human donor in a cohort sampled during active COVID-19.

This chain joins TRBV28 and TRBJ1-2; no reliable D call. Trimming removed 2 bases at V and 5 bases at J, with 6 bases between. Germline V gives CDR1 MDHEN, CDR2 SYDVKM. This CDR3 is 12 amino acids long. This chain's CDR3 is CASSLTVYGYTF. The CDR3 DNA is TGTGCCAGCAGTTTAACAGTTTATGGCTACACCTTC.

This chain connects TRBV7-8 to TRBJ2-2; 15 nucleotides line up with TRBD2. Germline-derived CDR1 and CDR2 are SGHVS and FQNEAQ. V trimming: 1 base; J trimming: 0 bases; junction bases outside the gene matches: 6. The CDR3 length is 20 residues. The CDR3 DNA follows: TGTGCCAGCAGCTTAGAGGGGACTAGCGGGGGGCTCGCGAACACCGGGGAGCTGTTTTTT. This gives the protein CASSLEGTSGGLANTGELFF. Full variable domain (outside the CDR3, taken from reference TRBV7-8 and TRBJ2-2): GAGVSQSPRYKVAKRGQDVALRCDPISGHVSLFWYQQALGQGPEFLTYFQNEAQLDKSGLPSDRFFAERPEGSVSTLKIQRTQQEDSAVYLCASSLEGTSGGLANTGELFFGEGSRLTVL.

This clone was seen just once. The rearrangement joins TRBV29-1 to TRBJ2-1, with 9 bases lining up with TRBD1. CDR3 length: 14 residues. The germline V gene encodes CDR1 SQVTM and CDR2 ANQGSEA. The V gene end was trimmed by 6 bases and the J gene end by 8 bases; junction bases not matched to a gene: 11. The CDR3 protein is CSVAGTGRLDEQFF. CDR3 bases: TGCAGCGTAGCGGGGACAGGGAGGCTCGATGAGCAGTTCTTC.

The gene calls are TRBV29-1 and TRBJ1-1, with TRBD1 identical over 8 bases. The trim removed 0 bases at V and 0 bases at J, leaving 6 bases unmatched. The germline CDR1 and CDR2 sequences are SQVTM and ANQGSEA. The CDR3 loop spans 16 amino acids. The chain's CDR3 is CSVEEGQGGVNTEAFF. In DNA, the CDR3 is TGCAGCGTTGAAGAAGGACAGGGTGGGGTGAACACTGAAGCTTTCTTT.

This chain connects TRBV11-3 to TRBJ2-1; D ambiguous. This CDR3 has 16 residues. Trimming took off 1 base at V and 8 bases at J, with 18 bases between the two ends. Per the germline V gene, CDR1 is SGHNT and CDR2 is YENEEA. The CDR3 nucleotides are TGTGCCAGCAGCTTAGTTCCACGTTCAAATACAGATGAGCAGTTCTTC. Encoded protein: CASSLVPRSNTDEQFF.

The V gene is TRBV7-2, the J gene TRBJ2-3; TRBD2 matches 8 bases. V trimming: 5 bases; J trimming: 1 base; junction bases outside the gene matches: 2. The CDR3 spans 14 residues. The germline V gene encodes CDR1 SGHTA and CDR2 FQGNSA. The CDR3 loop is CASSVSGGTDTQYF. The DNA for the CDR3 is TGTGCCAGCAGCGTTAGCGGGGGCACAGATACGCAGTATTTT.

This clone was found a few times. The genes are TRBV7-6 and TRBJ2-1, with D perhaps matching TRBD1 (6 bases). The CDR3 runs 15 residues. With 1 base removed from V and 2 bases from J, the gap between germline ends came to 9 bases. The germline CDR1 and CDR2 sequences are SGHVS and FNYEAQ. CDR3 residues: CASSLGQGTYNEQFF. As DNA, the CDR3 is TGTGCCAGCAGCTTAGGGCAGGGGACCTACAATGAGCAGTTCTTC.

This CDR3 is CASSLARQGDGELFF. The CDR3 DNA follows: TGCGCCAGCAGCTTGGCCCGACAGGGGGACGGGGAGCTGTTTTTT. The V gene is TRBV5-1, the J gene TRBJ2-2; 9 nucleotides align to TRBD1. Germline CDR1 reads SGHRS; CDR2 reads YFSETQ. The CDR3 consists of 15 residues. V was pared by 0 bases and J by 7 bases, with 4 bases of the junction left unmatched.

This chain joins TRBV9 and TRBJ2-5; TRBD2 matches 13 bases. Germline trimming cut 6 bases from V and 4 bases from J; bases unmatched to any gene: 6. The CDR3 contains 15 residues. In germline, CDR1 is SGDLS, CDR2 YYNGEE. CDR3 amino acids: CASTAGLAGVETQYF. The CDR3 DNA reads TGTGCCAGCACCGCTGGACTAGCGGGGGTAGAGACCCAGTACTTC.

The V call is TRBV28, the J call TRBJ1-1; 7 nucleotides agree with TRBD1. V lost 6 bases to trimming and J lost 0 bases; unmatched junction nucleotides: 7. The CDR3 runs to 15 residues. The germline gives CDR1 MDHEN, CDR2 SYDVKM. DNA for the CDR3: TGTGCCAGCAGATCGGGACAGCGTATGAACACTGAAGCTTTCTTT. The encoded protein is CASRSGQRMNTEAFF.

This chain uses TRBV3-1 (or the pseudogene TRBV3-2) with TRBJ2-7; D gene ambiguous. The CDR3 contains 13 residues. Trimming stripped 0 bases from V and 5 bases from J, with 8 bases between. Germline V gene sequence: CDR1 LGHDT, CDR2 YNNKEL (reference sequence). The CDR3 sequence is CASSQDSTHEQYF. Written as DNA, the CDR3 is TGTGCCAGCAGCCAAGATAGCACTCACGAGCAGTACTTC.

This clone was found once. This chain connects TRBV6-5 to TRBJ2-7; D is possibly TRBD2 (6 bases). Germline lookup yields CDR1 MNHEY and CDR2 SVGAGI. The V gene lost 6 bases and the J gene lost 1 base, with 7 bases spanning the gap. CDR3 length: 12 amino acids. CDR3 DNA: TGTGCCAGCAGGGGAGGTTCCTACGAGCAGTACTTC. As protein: CASRGGSYEQYF.

The chain couples TRBV10-1 to TRBJ1-5, with TRBD1 matching 9 bases. This CDR3 contains 14 residues. J gave up 2 bases and V 8 bases, and 4 bases lay outside the gene matches. The germline V gene encodes CDR1 WNHNN and CDR2 SYGVQD (reference sequence). CDR3 coding DNA: TGCGCCAGCGTGACAGGGGGAGGCAATCAGCCCCAGCATTTT. It translates to CASVTGGGNQPQHF.

The chain recombines TRBV27 with TRBJ1-1, with TRBD1 identical over 7 bases. The CDR3 is 14 residues long. The trim removed 2 bases at V and 5 bases at J, leaving 5 bases unmatched. Germline CDR1 MNHEY, CDR2 SMNVEV (reference sequence). CDR3 in DNA: TGTGCCAGCAGTTTACAAGGGGGCTTGACTGAAGCTTTCTTT. This gives the protein CASSLQGGLTEAFF.

In its sample, this clone was seen once. This chain uses TRBV7-3 with TRBJ2-2, with 13 bases fitting TRBD2. The ends lost 1 base at V and 2 bases at J; junction bases unmatched: 7. CDR1 SGHTA and CDR2 FQGTGA come from the germline V gene. The CDR3 covers 19 residues. This chain's CDR3 is CASSLIPGLAGLNTGELFF. DNA of the CDR3: TGTGCCAGCAGCTTAATTCCGGGACTAGCGGGACTTAACACCGGGGAGCTGTTTTTT.

A single count supports this clone. The chain links TRBV4-1 to TRBJ1-1, with 7 bases lining up with TRBD1. Trimming removed 2 bases from V and 6 bases from J; junction bases left unmatched: 6. This CDR3 region has 14 residues. Germline CDR1 MGHRA, CDR2 YSYEKL. CDR3 bases: TGCGCCAGCAGCCAAACAGGGGCGCCCGCTGAAGCTTTCTTT. Its translation is CASSQTGAPAEAFF.

This sequence joins TRBV7-9 and TRBJ2-7, with 12 bases aligning to TRBD1. Germline CDR1 and CDR2: SEHNR and FQNEAQ (reference sequence). This CDR3 comprises 14 residues. Losses at the gene ends were 6 bases for V and 8 bases for J; bases not matched to a gene: 8. CDR3 nucleotides: TGTGCCAGCAGTTCTCCGGGACAGGGGGCCAAGCAGTACTTC. Translation gives CASSSPGQGAKQYF.

The chain recombines TRBV9 with TRBJ2-2; 8 bases line up with TRBD1. Trimming took 4 bases from V and 3 from J; bases not matched to a gene: 5. Germline V gene lookup returns CDR1 SGDLS and CDR2 YYNGEE. The CDR3 consists of 15 residues. As DNA, the CDR3 is TGTGCCAGCAGCCCTCGGACAGGGTACACCGGGGAGCTGTTTTTT. It codes for CASSPRTGYTGELFF.

This rearrangement joins TRBV6-4 to TRBJ2-5; TRBD1 agrees at 7 bases. The V gene's germline CDR1 is MRHNA and CDR2 SNTAGT. With V trimmed by 3 bases and J by 5 bases, 9 bases remained unmatched. The CDR3 loop spans 15 amino acids. The CDR3 nucleotides read TGTGCCAGCAGTGATGAGGGGGCTCCGAGTGAGACCCAGTACTTC. Amino acids: CASSDEGAPSETQYF.

The CDR3 is CASSSGRLSANEQFF. As DNA, the CDR3 is TGTGCCAGCAGTTCGGGTCGCTTATCGGCCAATGAGCAGTTCTTC. The chain recombines TRBV7-2 with TRBJ2-1; D call uncertain. Germline assignment: CDR1 SGHTA and CDR2 FQGNSA. The V and J ends lost 6 bases and 6 bases respectively, with 18 bases between them. This CDR3 has 15 amino acids.

The chain couples TRBV5-1 to TRBJ2-3; TRBD1 aligns across 7 bases. Germline V gene lookup returns CDR1 SGHRS and CDR2 YFSETQ. This CDR3 region has 16 residues. Trimming took 0 bases from V and 6 from J; bases not matched to a gene: 10. Written as DNA, the CDR3 is TGCGCCAGCAGCTTGGCCGGGACAGCTCAATCCGATACGCAGTATTTT. Its translation: CASSLAGTAQSDTQYF.

The chain employs TRBV5-1 and TRBJ2-5, with D possibly TRBD1 on 5 matching bases. Germline CDR1 is SGHRS and CDR2 is YFSETQ. The CDR3 has 14 amino acids. V was shortened by 0 bases and J by 1 base, with 7 bases between the two germline ends. This CDR3 reads CASSLGGAQETQYF. The CDR3 nucleotides are TGCGCCAGCAGCTTGGGGGGCGCCCAAGAGACCCAGTACTTC.

This clone was counted only a few times. The genes are TRBV7-2 and TRBJ1-2; D possibly corresponds to TRBD1 (6 bases). Germline values: CDR1 SGHTA, CDR2 FQGNSA. There are 13 residues in the CDR3. Trimming shortened V by 4 bases and J by 2 bases, and 8 bases separated the two germline ends. The CDR3 loop is CASSWTANYGYTF. CDR3 in DNA: TGTGCCAGCAGCTGGACAGCAAACTATGGCTACACCTTC.

The chain has TRBV25-1 and TRBJ1-4; 7 bases fit TRBD1. Germline V lookup: CDR1 MGHDK, CDR2 SYGVNS. The CDR3 has 13 residues. The V gene end was trimmed by 4 bases and the J gene end by 7 bases; junction bases not matched to a gene: 3. The CDR3 DNA follows: TGTGCCAGCAGTGTGGGGACAGCTGAAAAACTGTTTTTT. Translated, it gives CASSVGTAEKLFF.

CDR3 DNA: TGTGCCAGCAGCTTAGCGGAGTTCATAAGCACAGGGGCGAACAATGAGCAGTTCTTC. Residues: CASSLAEFISTGANNEQFF. The chain joins TRBV7-9 to TRBJ2-1; 7 positions match TRBD1. Germline CDR1 and CDR2: SEHNR and FQNEAQ (reference sequence). The CDR3 is 19 residues long. V shed 0 bases, J shed 5 bases, and the junction held 16 bases outside the gene matches.

This sequence joins TRBV6-5 and TRBJ1-5; unclear D gene. With 6 bases removed from V and 4 bases from J, the gap between germline ends came to 16 bases. CDR3 length: 15 amino acids. Germline V CDR1 and CDR2: MNHEY, SVGAGI. DNA for the CDR3: TGTGCCAGCAGGGATCGGGGAAGCTATAATCAGCCCCAGCATTTT. Protein product: CASRDRGSYNQPQHF.

This clone has a handful of counts. The chain carries TRBV9 and TRBJ2-1, with TRBD2 as a possible D gene (6 bases). Germline V lookup: CDR1 SGDLS, CDR2 YYNGEE. Trimming removed 3 bases from V and 3 bases from J, with 16 bases in between. The CDR3 is 16 amino acids. The CDR3 region is CASSGGDSTFYNEQFF. CDR3 DNA: TGTGCCAGCAGCGGGGGGGACTCTACCTTCTACAATGAGCAGTTCTTC.

The sample holds one count of this clone. The V call is TRBV3-1 (or the pseudogene TRBV3-2), the J call TRBJ1-1, with 8 positions matching TRBD1. This CDR3 is built from 17 residues. Germline assignment: CDR1 LGHDT and CDR2 YNNKEL (reference sequence). The V gene end was trimmed by 3 bases and the J gene end by 5 bases; junction bases not matched to a gene: 14. CDR3 sequence: CASSQRTGPLSGTEAFF. CDR3 in DNA: TGTGCCAGCAGCCAGAGGACAGGGCCTCTTAGTGGGACTGAAGCTTTCTTT.

The chain joins TRBV5-6 to TRBJ1-2, with 7 bases fitting TRBD1. CDR1 and CDR2 from the germline V gene are SGHDT and YYEEEE. The V and J ends lost 2 bases and 7 bases, in that order; junction bases with no gene match: 8. CDR3 size: 14 residues. The CDR3 protein is CASSFVTGTAGYTF. In nucleotides, the CDR3 is TGTGCCAGCAGCTTTGTGACAGGGACGGCTGGCTACACCTTC.